This T cell receptor beta chain was recorded in a study of cytomegalovirus exposure and HLA in healthy donors. Findings and caveats of the study: DRB1 showed the most TCR associations and HLA-C the fewest in a later analysis, as rates varied by HLA locus. A prior analysis recorded that most TCR beta V segments were productive about 87% or about 30% of the time.

This clone was recorded a few times. Its antigen remains unidentified. Primers: 60 Vbeta forward and 13 Jbeta reverse. Produced via immunoSEQ multiplex PCR; TCRdb's table is partial and in-frame only. The table lists 90,000 to 120,000 clones, around 78% of them singletons, with 7.8% in the top ten. CDR1 ENHRY and CDR2 SYGVKD come from the germline V gene. J lost 3 bases, V lost 7 bases, and 6 bases had no gene match. The CDR3 is made up of 14 amino acids. The rearrangement uses TRBV10-3 and TRBJ1-2; 9 bases line up with TRBD1. This TCR was sampled from a man aged 25 to 40 in good health and CMV-seronegative. The sequencing sample was made of PBMCs. CDR3 loop: CAITRTGEDYGYTF. The CDR3 DNA reads TGTGCCATCACCCGGACAGGGGAGGACTATGGCTACACCTTC.